One sample yielded the 17 T cell receptor beta chains listed below, sequenced in a study of shared clonotypes between healthy human individuals. The protocol was immunoSEQ multiplex PCR, while the TCRdb copy is restricted to in-frame clones and leaves out a portion. The sample has a few million clones, approximately 94% seen once. The source material was naive CD4+ T cells sorted from blood. Specified subset: CD45RA+ positively selected. All receptors derive from a man between 18 and 35 years old in good health.

The sample holds one count of this clone. At the DNA level, this CDR3 is encoded by other sequences in the same sample as well. This chain uses TRBV5-4 with TRBJ2-7; TRBD2 matches 9 bases. CDR1 is SGHNT, CDR2 YYREEE, per germline (reference sequence). After removal of 4 bases from V and 0 bases from J, the junction contained 2 bases not matched to a gene. This CDR3 is built from 14 residues. DNA of the CDR3: TGTGCCAGCAGCCTTAGCGGGAGCTCCTACGAGCAGTACTTC. Its protein is CASSLSGSSYEQYF. The variable domain in full, with the rest retrieved from reference TRBV5-4 and TRBJ2-7, is ETGVTQSPTHLIKTRGQQVTLRCSSQSGHNTVSWYQQALGQGPQFIFQYYREEENGRGNFPPRFSGLQFPNYSSELNVNALELDDSALYLCASSLSGSSYEQYFGPGTRLTVT.

The V and J genes are TRBV2 and TRBJ2-5, with D perhaps TRBD1 (6 bases). V lost 4 bases to trimming and J lost 5 bases, with 17 bases between them. Germline lookup yields CDR1 SNHLY and CDR2 FYNNEI. This CDR3 spans 15 amino acids. The CDR3 is CASSVGGLVGETQYF. CDR3 DNA: TGTGCCAGCAGTGTTGGGGGCCTCGTTGGGGAGACCCAGTACTTC.

The V call is TRBV5-1, the J call TRBJ2-1, with D perhaps being TRBD1 or TRBD2 (5 bases each). V shed 4 bases and J shed 0 bases, with 11 bases lying between them. Germline-derived CDR1 and CDR2 are SGHRS and YFSETQ. The CDR3 sequence is 15 residues long. The CDR3 reads CASSVGDLSYNEQFF. As DNA, the CDR3 is TGCGCCAGCAGCGTCGGGGACCTCTCCTACAATGAGCAGTTCTTC. The variable domain in full, with the rest retrieved from reference TRBV5-1 and TRBJ2-1, is KAGVTQTPRYLIKTRGQQVTLSCSPISGHRSVSWYQQTPGQGLQFLFEYFSETQRNKGNFPGRFSGRQFSNSRSEMNVSTLELGDSALYLCASSVGDLSYNEQFFGPGTRLTVL.

J is TRBJ2-7 and V is TRBV29-1; D gene ambiguous. The CDR3 has 12 amino acids. Germline assignment: CDR1 SQVTM and CDR2 ANQGSEA. V lost 7 bases, J lost 0 bases, and 10 bases lay in between. CDR3 nucleotide sequence: TGCAGCGCTCGTGGAGACTCCTACGAGCAGTACTTC. Amino acid sequence: CSARGDSYEQYF.

The rearrangement links TRBV19 to TRBJ2-2; 11 bases fit TRBD2. The CDR3 covers 15 residues. Germline trimming cut 6 bases from V and 7 bases from J; bases unmatched to any gene: 7. The germline CDR1 and CDR2 sequences are LNHDA and SQIVND (reference sequence). The CDR3 loop is CASRDSGRVNGELFF. CDR3 DNA sequence: TGTGCCAGTAGAGATAGCGGGAGGGTAAACGGGGAGCTGTTTTTT.

V and J are TRBV15 and TRBJ1-2; 11 bases agree with TRBD1. The CDR3 extends over 14 amino acids. Per the germline V gene, CDR1 is LNHNV and CDR2 is YYDKDF (reference sequence). Losses at the gene ends were 6 bases for V and 6 bases for J; bases not matched to a gene: 6. Here the CDR3 reads CATSSGQGADGYTF. The CDR3 DNA is TGTGCCACCAGTTCTGGACAGGGGGCGGATGGCTACACCTTC. The complete variable domain, with remaining parts taken from reference TRBV15 and TRBJ1-2, reads DAMVIQNPRYQVTQFGKPVTLSCSQTLNHNVMYWYQQKSSQAPKLLFHYYDKDFNNEADTPDNFQSRRPNTSFCFLDIRSPGLGDTAMYLCATSSGQGADGYTFGSGTRLTVV.

This clone showed up just once. V gene TRBV5-6 combines with J gene TRBJ1-4; no definite D call. The germline V gene has CDR1 SGHDT and CDR2 YYEEEE. With 0 bases removed from V and 4 bases from J, the gap between germline ends came to 10 bases. The CDR3 runs 15 residues. The CDR3 DNA sequence: TGTGCCAGCAGCTTGGCTGGCAGGTTTAATGAAAAACTGTTTTTT. Translating gives CASSLAGRFNEKLFF.

V and J are TRBV11-2 and TRBJ1-1, with D uncertain. From germline, CDR1 is SGHAT and CDR2 FQNNGV. With 1 base removed from V and 10 bases from J, the gap between germline ends came to 13 bases. This CDR3 comprises 13 residues. Here the CDR3 reads CASSLAGPSPAFF. In DNA form, the CDR3 reads TGTGCCAGCAGCTTAGCGGGCCCATCTCCAGCTTTCTTT.

This clone was seen once. This rearrangement joins TRBV7-2 to TRBJ2-5; no firm D call. The DNA end lines up better with TRBJ2-7; the J call may be wrong. The CDR3 has 13 residues. Germline V gene lookup returns CDR1 SGHTA and CDR2 FQGNSA. The CDR3, as DNA: TGTGCCAGCAGCTTAACGACAACCTACGAGCAGTACTTC. This translates into CASSLTTTYEQYF.

The CDR3 loop reads CAGRGGARAEAFF. The CDR3, as DNA: TGTGCCGGCCGAGGTGGGGCGAGGGCTGAAGCTTTCTTT. The chain is built from TRBV28 and TRBJ1-1, with a possible D match to TRBD1 (5 bases). The CDR3 is 13 amino acids. The germline V gene encodes CDR1 MDHEN and CDR2 SYDVKM. V gave up 11 bases and J gave up 6 bases, with 19 bases separating them.

V usage is TRBV9 and J usage is TRBJ1-2, with 9 bases fitting TRBD1. CDR3 length equals 13 residues. The germline gives CDR1 SGDLS, CDR2 YYNGEE. The trim removed 3 bases at V and 8 bases at J, leaving 5 bases unmatched. The CDR3: CASSATGGIGYTF. CDR3 in DNA: TGTGCCAGCAGCGCCACAGGGGGCATCGGCTACACCTTC.

The chain carries TRBV4-3 and TRBJ2-3, with D unclear. CDR1 is LGHNA, CDR2 YSLEER, per germline. This CDR3 has 12 amino acids. The V end lost 4 bases, the J end lost 4 bases, and 6 bases lay between the germline ends. The CDR3 DNA follows: TGCGCCAGCAGCCCCGGATCAGATACGCAGTATTTT. It codes for CASSPGSDTQYF.

Note on this clone: Other nucleotide sequences in the sample specify the same CDR3. The chain combines TRBV9 with TRBJ2-5; D perhaps matches TRBD1 (5 bases). CDR3 length: 13 amino acids. Trimming pared 2 bases from V and 2 bases from J, leaving 7 bases between. Germline V gene data show CDR1 as SGDLS and CDR2 as YYNGEE. CDR3 DNA: TGTGCCAGCAGCGTCGCAGGGCAAGAGACCCAGTACTTC. This gives the protein CASSVAGQETQYF.

The chain couples TRBV10-3 to TRBJ1-4, with D unclear. The V end was cut by 4 bases, the J end by 5 bases, with 5 bases between. Germline V CDR1 and CDR2: ENHRY, SYGVKD. The CDR3 spans 12 residues. CDR3 loop: CAISVANEKLFF. The CDR3 region has the DNA TGTGCCATCAGTGTGGCAAATGAAAAACTGTTTTTT.

The chain employs TRBV9 and TRBJ2-3; TRBD1 might be the D (5 bases). Germline loops: CDR1 SGDLS, CDR2 YYNGEE. The CDR3 is 16 residues long. The germline V and J ends were trimmed by 1 base and 0 bases, with 12 bases remaining between them. This chain's CDR3 is CASSVIGQGSTDTQYF. Here the CDR3 DNA reads TGTGCCAGCAGCGTAATTGGGCAGGGTAGCACAGATACGCAGTATTTT.

The J gene is TRBJ2-2, the V gene TRBV15; TRBD1 aligns across 8 bases. Losses at the gene ends were 5 bases for V and 8 bases for J; bases not matched to a gene: 10. The CDR3 spans 15 residues. The V gene's germline CDR1 is LNHNV and CDR2 YYDKDF (reference sequence). The DNA for the CDR3 is TGTGCCACCAGCCAACAAAGACAGGGGATGGGGGAGCTGTTTTTT. Translated: CATSQQRQGMGELFF.

The rearrangement uses TRBV19 and TRBJ1-6, with D uncertain. CDR3 length equals 14 residues. Trimming cost V 10 bases and J 0 bases, with 10 bases left between them. CDR1 is LNHDA and CDR2 is SQIVND in the germline V gene (reference sequence). CDR3 sequence (DNA): TGTGCCATTAAAGATAGCTCCTATAATTCACCCCTCCACTTT. This gives the protein CAIKDSSYNSPLHF. The full variable domain, completed using reference TRBV19 and TRBJ1-6, is DGGITQSPKYLFRKEGQNVTLSCEQNLNHDAMYWYRQDPGQGLRLIYYSQIVNDFQKGDIAEGYSVSREKKESFPLTVTSAQKNPTAFYLCAIKDSSYNSPLHFGNGTRLTVT.